This T cell receptor beta chain is from a study of regulatory T cells in long-lasting Graves disease. Study outcomes and limitations: Persistent disease was characterized by preferential usage of TRBV28, TRBJ1-2 and TRBJ2-5. Sample size was small, which may have lowered accuracy.

V lost 5 bases and J lost 2, with 13 bases in between. CDR3 length: 15 residues. CDR1 and CDR2 (germline): MGHRA, YSYEKL. Points on this clonotype: Its antigen is not identified.

Assembly of TCR beta libraries relied on iRepertoire HTBI primers together with Arm-PCR of CDR3 regions. TCRdb recomputed calls from the multiplex PCR reads with MiXCR, one row per CDR3 protein. The sample holds some 430,000 distinct CDR3 sequences, under 25% seen once. Time point reported: persistent/refractory GD, antithyroid drugs over 5 years with positive TRAb. Scientists built the TCR library using RNA that was extracted from PBMCs. The V gene is TRBV4-1, the J gene TRBJ1-5; the D is unclear. The input for sequencing was peripheral blood mononuclear cells (PBMCs), taken when the disease was refractory, from a patient treated with antithyroid drugs. This clonotype was sampled from a female donor with Graves disease. The DNA of the CDR3 is TGCGCCAGCAGCGCACGACCCGGGGGCAATCAGCCCCAGCATTTT. This codes for CASSARPGGNQPQHF.